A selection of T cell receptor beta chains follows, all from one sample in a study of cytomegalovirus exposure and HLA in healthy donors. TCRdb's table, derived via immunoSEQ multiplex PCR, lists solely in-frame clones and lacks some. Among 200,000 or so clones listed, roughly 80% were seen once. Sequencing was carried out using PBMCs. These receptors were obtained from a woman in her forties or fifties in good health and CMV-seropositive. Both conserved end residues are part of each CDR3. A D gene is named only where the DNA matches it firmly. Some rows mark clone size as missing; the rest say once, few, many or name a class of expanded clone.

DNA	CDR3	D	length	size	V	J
TGTGCCAGCAGTCCCCGGGACAGGGTTCAGCCCCAGCATTTT	CASSPRDRVQPQHF	TRBD1	14	NA	TRBV6-1	TRBJ1-5
TGCGCCAGCAGCCCATCACAGGGAGCTAATGAAAAACTGTTTTTT	CASSPSQGANEKLFF	NA	15	NA	TRBV5-1	TRBJ1-4
TGTGCCAGCAACTCCGGGACAGGAGACGCCGGGGAGCTGTTTTTT	CASNSGTGDAGELFF	TRBD1	15	once	TRBV9	TRBJ2-2
TGTGCCAGCAGCTTAGGGGGAGGGAACGAGCAGTACTTC	CASSLGGGNEQYF	TRBD2	13	NA	TRBV7-9	TRBJ2-7
TGCAGCGCGACTAGCGGGCACAATGAGCAGTTCTTC	CSATSGHNEQFF	TRBD2	12	NA	TRBV29-1	TRBJ2-1
TGTGCCAGCAGCCGGGTCGCCGGGACAGGGGGCGAGCAGTACTTC	CASSRVAGTGGEQYF	TRBD1	15	NA	TRBV28	TRBJ2-7
TGTGCCAGCAGGGGACAGGGGGCAAGTAACACTGAAGCTTTCTTT	CASRGQGASNTEAFF	TRBD1	15	NA	TRBV6-1	TRBJ1-1
TGTGCCAGTACCAGGGGGGCAGGTGTCAATGAGCAGTTCTTC	CASTRGAGVNEQFF	NA	14	NA	TRBV7-2	TRBJ2-1
TGCAGCGTCGGACTAGCGGGGGGCTACGAGCAGTACTTC	CSVGLAGGYEQYF	TRBD2	13	NA	TRBV29-1	TRBJ2-7
TGTGCCAGCAGCGCCTTCGGAGGGGACGGGTCTGGGGAGCAGTACTTC	CASSAFGGDGSGEQYF	NA	16	NA	TRBV9	TRBJ2-7
TGTGCCAGCCGAAACTCAAACCCGACAGGGCGCACTGAAGCTTTCTTT	CASRNSNPTGRTEAFF	TRBD1	16	NA	TRBV6-6	TRBJ1-1
TGTGCCAGCAGCTTAGGTGGGGGCCCAGAGACCCAGTACTTC	CASSLGGGPETQYF	NA	14	NA	TRBV7-6	TRBJ2-5
TGTGCCAGCAGCTTAGGGTCGGTGAAGAGTTTCTCCTCTGGAAACACCATATATTTT	CASSLGSVKSFSSGNTIYF	NA	19	NA	TRBV7-8	TRBJ1-3
TGTGCCAGCAGCTTAGGGGCAGGGGACGAGCAGTACTTC	CASSLGAGDEQYF	NA	13	NA	TRBV13	TRBJ2-7
TGTTCCAGCAGCCGAGGGACAGAGGTTGTCTACGAGCAGTACTTC	CSSSRGTEVVYEQYF	TRBD1	15	NA	TRBV7-9	TRBJ2-7
TGTGCCAGCAGCTCCCTCCGGGGTAGCGGTTCAACAGATACGCAGTATTTT	CASSSLRGSGSTDTQYF	NA	17	NA	TRBV7-6	TRBJ2-3
TGTGCCAGCTCACCTAACCTAGCGGGAGCGGGAGATACGCAGTATTTT	CASSPNLAGAGDTQYF	TRBD2	16	NA	TRBV18	TRBJ2-3
TGTGCCAGCAGCTCGGGACAGGGGTTCAACGAGCAGTACTTC	CASSSGQGFNEQYF	TRBD1	14	NA	TRBV2	TRBJ2-7
TGCAGCGCCCGCGGGGCAGATACGCAGTATTTT	CSARGADTQYF	NA	11	NA	TRBV29-1	TRBJ2-3
TGTGCCCCCGCGAGGGTTAGCACAGATACGCAGTATTTT	CAPARVSTDTQYF	NA	13	few	TRBV7-2	TRBJ2-3
TGCAGCGTTGCCCAAGCGACCCCAAAGACCCAGTACTTC	CSVAQATPKTQYF	NA	13	NA	TRBV29-1	TRBJ2-5
TGTGCCAGCAGCTTAACACAAGCCTACAATGAGCAGTTCTTC	CASSLTQAYNEQFF	NA	14	once	TRBV7-3	TRBJ2-1
TGTGCCAGCACCCCTCTCCCGGACAGAACCTCTGGGGCCAACGTCCTGACTTTC	CASTPLPDRTSGANVLTF	NA	18	NA	TRBV28	TRBJ2-6